This T cell receptor (beta chain) was sequenced during a study of cytomegalovirus exposure and HLA in healthy donors. Study background: A previous analysis identified about 110 million unique TCR beta sequences derived from some 170 million T cells. Study findings and constraints: Available immune exposure information covered CMV serostatus only.

The PCR employed 60 Vbeta primers together with 13 Jbeta primers. TCRdb's copy holds only in-frame clones and misses some; the assay was immunoSEQ multiplex PCR. The table shows approximately 120,000 clones, with 70% to 80% occurring only once. This clone was observed once. Antigen unknown. The source of this sequence is a young man in good health and CMV-seronegative. Sequencing input: PBMCs.

The CDR3 bases are TGTGCCAGCAGAGGGGACAGGGAGTACGAGCAGTACTTC. Protein product: CASRGDREYEQYF. The chain has TRBV28 and TRBJ2-7, with 9 bases identical to TRBD1. Germline loops: CDR1 MDHEN, CDR2 SYDVKM. This CDR3 region has 13 residues. The V segment lost 6 bases and the J segment 4 bases; nucleotides outside the gene matches: 4.